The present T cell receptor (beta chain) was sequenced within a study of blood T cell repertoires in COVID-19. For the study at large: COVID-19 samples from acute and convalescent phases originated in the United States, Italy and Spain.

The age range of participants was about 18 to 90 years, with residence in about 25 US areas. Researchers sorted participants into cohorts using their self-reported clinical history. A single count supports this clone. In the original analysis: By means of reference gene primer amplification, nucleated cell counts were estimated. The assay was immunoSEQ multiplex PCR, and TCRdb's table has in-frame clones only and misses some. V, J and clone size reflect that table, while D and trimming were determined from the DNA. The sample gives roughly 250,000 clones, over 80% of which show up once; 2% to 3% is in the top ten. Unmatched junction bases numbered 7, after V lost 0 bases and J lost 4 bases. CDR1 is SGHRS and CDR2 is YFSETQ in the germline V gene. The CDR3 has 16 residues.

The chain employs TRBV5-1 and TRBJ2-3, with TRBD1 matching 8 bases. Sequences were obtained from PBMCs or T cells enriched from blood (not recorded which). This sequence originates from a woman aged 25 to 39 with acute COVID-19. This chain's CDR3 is CASSLVAGGDSDTQYF. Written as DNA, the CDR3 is TGCGCCAGCAGCTTGGTGGCAGGGGGCGATTCAGATACGCAGTATTTT.